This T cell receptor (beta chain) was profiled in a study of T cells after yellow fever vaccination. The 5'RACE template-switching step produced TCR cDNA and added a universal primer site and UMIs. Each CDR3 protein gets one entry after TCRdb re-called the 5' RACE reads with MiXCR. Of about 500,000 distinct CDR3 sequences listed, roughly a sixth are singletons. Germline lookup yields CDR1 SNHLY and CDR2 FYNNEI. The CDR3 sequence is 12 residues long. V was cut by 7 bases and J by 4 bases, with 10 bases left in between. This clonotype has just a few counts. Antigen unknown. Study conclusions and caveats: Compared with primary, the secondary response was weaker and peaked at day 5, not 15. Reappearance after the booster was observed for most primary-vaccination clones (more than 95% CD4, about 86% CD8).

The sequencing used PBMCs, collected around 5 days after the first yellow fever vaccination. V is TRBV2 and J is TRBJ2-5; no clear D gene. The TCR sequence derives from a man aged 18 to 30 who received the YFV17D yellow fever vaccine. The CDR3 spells CASKESGETQYF. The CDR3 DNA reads TGTGCCAGCAAGGAATCAGGAGAGACCCAGTACTTC. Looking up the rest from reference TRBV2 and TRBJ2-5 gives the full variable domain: EPEVTQTPSHQVTQMGQEVILRCVPISNHLYFYWYRQILGQKVEFLVSFYNNEISEKSEIFDDQFSVERPDGSNFTLKIRSTKLEDSAMYFCASKESGETQYFGPGTRLLVL.